Listed below are T cell receptor beta chains from one sample, sequenced in a study of blood T cell repertoires in COVID-19. Only in-frame clones appear in the TCRdb table, and some are missing; sequencing was by immunoSEQ multiplex PCR. The profile shows over 100,000 clones, over 65% of them singletons. Sequenced sample: peripheral blood. The receptors come from a woman in her seventies with acute or convalescent COVID-19. Both conserved end residues are part of each CDR3. The order of the fields is J gene, V gene, D gene, clone size, CDR3 protein. The D gene is left open where the match is weak. Clone size appears in some rows only: once, few, many, or a class for an expanded clone.

>TRBJ1-4|TRBV9|TRBD1|.
CASSRGTGPNEKLFF
>TRBJ2-7|TRBV7-2|TRBD1|.
CASSFRTGSHYEQYF
>TRBJ1-1|TRBV11-2|.|.
CASSFGFMNTEAFF
>TRBJ1-1|TRBV19|.|.
CASSRAARANTEAFF
>TRBJ2-3|TRBV19|TRBD2|.
CASSITGLAGGRGTQYF
>TRBJ1-1|TRBV5-1|.|.
CASSYGVEAFF
>TRBJ1-4|TRBV19|TRBD1|.
CVSQDRGGYEKLFF
>TRBJ1-2|TRBV7-9|.|.
CASSLWGLQGAANYGYTF
>TRBJ1-5|TRBV2|TRBD1|.
CASSDRGLRNQPQHF
>TRBJ1-2|TRBV6-5|TRBD1|.
CASSTNQGVDGYTF
>TRBJ2-3|TRBV28|TRBD2|.
CASSPIRLAGKADTQYF
>TRBJ1-3|TRBV19|.|.
CASSMVSSGNTIYF
>TRBJ2-2|TRBV5-1|.|.
CASRANQGANTGELFF
>TRBJ1-2|TRBV19|.|once
CASSLKNRQVNYGYTF
>TRBJ1-2|TRBV7-8|.|.
CASSYRTDRGYTF
>TRBJ2-5|TRBV2|.|.
CASSGVRTGQETQYF
>TRBJ1-3|TRBV10-2|.|.
CASGQRGFGNTIYF
>TRBJ2-7|TRBV30|.|.
CACGSYEQYF
>TRBJ2-1|TRBV5-1|TRBD2|.
CASSLVSGDYNEQFF
>TRBJ2-1|TRBV6-4|TRBD2|once
CASSSSGENEQFF
>TRBJ1-1|TRBV27|TRBD1|few
CASSPGQGEGWNTEAFF
>TRBJ1-4|TRBV2|TRBD1|.
CASSRDSAATNEKLFF
>TRBJ1-1|TRBV18|.|few
CASSPQRTDRNTEAFF
>TRBJ1-5|TRBV11-3|.|.
CASSLFSNQPQHF
>TRBJ2-2|TRBV30|TRBD2|.
CAWRLSGGPHTGELFF
>TRBJ2-1|TRBV6-4|TRBD1|.
CARREGQGHYNEQFF
>TRBJ1-5|TRBV19|.|.
CASSLQGIANQPQHF
>TRBJ2-7|TRBV7-3|.|.
CAVGGGIGEYEQYF
>TRBJ1-5|TRBV6-4|.|.
CASSLTENQPQHF
>TRBJ2-2|TRBV5-4|.|.
CASSIENTGELFF
>TRBJ1-2|TRBV9|.|.
CASSPSPQGYYGYTF
>TRBJ1-2|TRBV27|.|.
CASSSGRYYGYTF
>TRBJ1-5|TRBV19|.|.
CASSIDRGVQPQHF
>TRBJ1-2|TRBV3-1/TRBV3-2|.|.
CASSQESGLRGYTF
>TRBJ1-4|TRBV6-1|TRBD1|.
CASSEKGQTGGLEKLFF
>TRBJ1-3|TRBV7-8|.|.
CASSYRGVVGNTIYF
>TRBJ1-2|TRBV7-2|.|.
CASSLAGGGNYGYTF
>TRBJ1-2|TRBV12-3/TRBV12-4|.|.
CASSTGLNYGYTF
>TRBJ1-1|TRBV7-9|.|.
CASSLVYDRKNTEAFF
>TRBJ1-2|TRBV2|.|.
CASSLRGFGYTF
>TRBJ2-2|TRBV14|TRBD1|many
CASSQEIWTGGPGELFF
>TRBJ1-3|TRBV18|.|.
CASSYSGNTIYF
>TRBJ1-1|TRBV7-2|.|.
CASSFGIGSEAFF
>TRBJ1-2|TRBV12-3/TRBV12-4|TRBD1|.
CASRASGGAGYTF
>TRBJ2-7|TRBV6-5|TRBD1|.
CASRQTGGGSYEQYF
>TRBJ1-2|TRBV6-5|.|few
CASRLLRDTNGYTF